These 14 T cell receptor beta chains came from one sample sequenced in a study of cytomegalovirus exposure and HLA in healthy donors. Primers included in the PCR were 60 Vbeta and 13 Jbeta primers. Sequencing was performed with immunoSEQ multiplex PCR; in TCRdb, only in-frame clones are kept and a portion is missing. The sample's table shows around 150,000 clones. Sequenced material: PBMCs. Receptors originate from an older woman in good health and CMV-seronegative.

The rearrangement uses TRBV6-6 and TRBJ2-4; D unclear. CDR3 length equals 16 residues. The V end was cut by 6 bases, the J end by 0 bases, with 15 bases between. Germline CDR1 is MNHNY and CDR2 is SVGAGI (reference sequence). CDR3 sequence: CASRARVGLAKNIQYF. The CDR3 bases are TGTGCCAGCAGGGCCCGAGTGGGCCTAGCCAAAAACATTCAGTACTTC.

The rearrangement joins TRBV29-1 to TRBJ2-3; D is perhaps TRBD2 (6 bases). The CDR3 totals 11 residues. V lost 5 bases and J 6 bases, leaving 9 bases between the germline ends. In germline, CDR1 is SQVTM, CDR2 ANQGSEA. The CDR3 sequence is CSVFTSDTQYF. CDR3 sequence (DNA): TGCAGCGTTTTCACTAGCGATACGCAGTATTTT.

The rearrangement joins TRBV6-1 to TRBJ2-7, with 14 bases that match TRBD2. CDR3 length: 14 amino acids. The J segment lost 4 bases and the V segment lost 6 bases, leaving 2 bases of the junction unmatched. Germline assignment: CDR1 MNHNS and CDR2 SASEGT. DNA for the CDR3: TGTGCCAGCAGCCGGACTAGCGGGAGGTACGAGCAGTACTTC. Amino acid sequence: CASSRTSGRYEQYF.

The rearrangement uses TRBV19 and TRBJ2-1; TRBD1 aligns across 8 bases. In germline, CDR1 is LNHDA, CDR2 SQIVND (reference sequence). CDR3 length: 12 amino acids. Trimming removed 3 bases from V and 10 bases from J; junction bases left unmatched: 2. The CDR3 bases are TGTGCCAGTAGTATTTGGACAGGGGAGCAGTTCTTC. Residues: CASSIWTGEQFF.

In nucleotides, the CDR3 is TGCGCCAGCAGCCTCAGGGGGGATGGTGAAAAACTGTTTTTT. This translates into CASSLRGDGEKLFF. The rearrangement joins TRBV4-1 to TRBJ1-4; TRBD1 matches at 7 bases. This CDR3 region has 14 residues. With V trimmed by 4 bases and J by 7 bases, 6 bases remained unmatched. CDR1 is MGHRA and CDR2 is YSYEKL in the germline V gene.

In DNA form, the CDR3 reads TGCAGCGTTTGGGGACAGGGGGGATTCAGTGGCTACACCTTC. Translating it yields CSVWGQGGFSGYTF. This chain uses TRBV29-1 with TRBJ1-2; 11 bases map to TRBD1. There are 14 residues in the CDR3. After removal of 5 bases from V and 7 bases from J, the junction contained 9 bases not matched to a gene. Germline CDR1 and CDR2: SQVTM and ANQGSEA.

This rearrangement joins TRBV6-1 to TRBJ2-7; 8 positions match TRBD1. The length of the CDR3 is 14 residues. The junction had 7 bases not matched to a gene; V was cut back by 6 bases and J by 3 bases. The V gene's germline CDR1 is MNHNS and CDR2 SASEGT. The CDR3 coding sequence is TGTGCCAGCAGCCATTTGACAGGGGACTACGAGCAGTACTTC. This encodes CASSHLTGDYEQYF.

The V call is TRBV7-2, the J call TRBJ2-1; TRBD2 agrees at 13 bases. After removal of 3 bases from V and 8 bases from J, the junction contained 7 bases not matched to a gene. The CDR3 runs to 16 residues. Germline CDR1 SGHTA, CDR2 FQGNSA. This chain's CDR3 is CASSLVGTSGVDEQFF. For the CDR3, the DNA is TGTGCCAGCAGCTTGGTGGGGACTAGCGGGGTGGATGAGCAGTTCTTC.

In nucleotides, the CDR3 is TGCGCCAGCAGCTTAGCAGGGTCAAGGGACACTGAAGCTTTCTTT. It encodes CASSLAGSRDTEAFF. The chain links TRBV5-1 to TRBJ1-1; D may be TRBD1 (5 bases). The CDR3 contains 15 residues. Germline assignment: CDR1 SGHRS and CDR2 YFSETQ. V lost 2 bases, J lost 3 bases, and 14 bases lay in between.

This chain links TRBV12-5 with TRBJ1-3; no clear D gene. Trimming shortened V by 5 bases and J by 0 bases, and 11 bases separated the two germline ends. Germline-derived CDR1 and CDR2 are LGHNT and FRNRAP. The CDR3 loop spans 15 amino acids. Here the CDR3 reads CASGVGAASGNTIYF. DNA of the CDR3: TGTGCTAGTGGTGTTGGAGCAGCCTCTGGAAACACCATATATTTT.

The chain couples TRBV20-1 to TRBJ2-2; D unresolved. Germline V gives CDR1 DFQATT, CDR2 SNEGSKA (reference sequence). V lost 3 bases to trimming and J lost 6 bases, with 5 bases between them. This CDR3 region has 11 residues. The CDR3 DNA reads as TGCAGTGCTAGCCCCTCCGGGGAGCTGTTTTTT. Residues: CSASPSGELFF.

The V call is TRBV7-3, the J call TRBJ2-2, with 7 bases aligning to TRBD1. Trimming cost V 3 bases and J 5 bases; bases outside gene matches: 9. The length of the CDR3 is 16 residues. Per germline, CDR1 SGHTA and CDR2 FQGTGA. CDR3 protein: CASSFLGTDQTGELFF. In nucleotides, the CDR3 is TGTGCCAGCAGCTTTCTCGGGACAGATCAGACCGGGGAGCTGTTTTTT.

The CDR3 protein is CASSPERDRTYEQYF. CDR3 DNA sequence: TGTGCCAGCTCACCAGAGCGCGACCGTACCTACGAGCAGTACTTC. The rearrangement joins TRBV18 to TRBJ2-7; the D is unclear. Trimming took off 2 bases at V and 2 bases at J, with 13 bases between the two ends. CDR3 size: 15 residues. The germline gives CDR1 KGHSH, CDR2 LQKENI. Full variable domain (outside the CDR3, taken from reference TRBV18 and TRBJ2-7): NAGVMQNPRHLVRRRGQEARLRCSPMKGHSHVYWYRQLPEEGLKFMVYLQKENIIDESGMPKERFSAEFPKEGPSILRIQQVVRGDSAAYFCASSPERDRTYEQYFGPGTRLTVT.

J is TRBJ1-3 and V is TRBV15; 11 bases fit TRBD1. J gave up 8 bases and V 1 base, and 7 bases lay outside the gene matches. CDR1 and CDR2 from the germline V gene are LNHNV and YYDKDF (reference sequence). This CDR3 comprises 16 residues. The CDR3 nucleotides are TGTGCCACCAGCAGAGGGACAGGGGGCGCGTCGGACACCATATATTTT. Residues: CATSRGTGGASDTIYF. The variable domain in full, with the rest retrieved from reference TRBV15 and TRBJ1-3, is DAMVIQNPRYQVTQFGKPVTLSCSQTLNHNVMYWYQQKSSQAPKLLFHYYDKDFNNEADTPDNFQSRRPNTSFCFLDIRSPGLGDTAMYLCATSRGTGGASDTIYFGEGSWLTVV.